This passage covers 6 T cell receptor beta chains from one sample sequenced in a study of identical twins. TCRdb fed the 5' RACE reads into MiXCR, producing one record per CDR3 protein. The sample holds some 1,700,000 distinct CDR3 sequences, 32% seen once. The specimen sequenced was cord blood. These receptors came from a newborn girl in good health.

The sample holds a few counts of this clonotype. The chain joins TRBV12-3 or TRBV12-4 to TRBJ2-5; possible D gene TRBD1, 5 bases. The CDR3 runs to 15 residues. The V end lost 1 base, the J end lost 3 bases, and 12 bases lay between the germline ends. As DNA, the CDR3 is TGTGCCAGCAGTTTAGTCAGTAGCAGGGAAGAGACCCAGTACTTC. Its translation is CASSLVSSREETQYF.

The rearrangement joins TRBV4-1 to TRBJ2-1; TRBD2 is a possible D gene (7 bases). The CDR3 contains 14 residues. Germline CDR1 MGHRA, CDR2 YSYEKL. V lost 5 bases, J lost 7 bases, and 15 bases lay in between. Here the CDR3 reads CASSFGGPLNEQFF. DNA of the CDR3: TGCGCCAGCAGCTTCGGGGGGCCTTTAAATGAGCAGTTCTTC.

Points on this clonotype: A clone one base away is much larger, so this may be a read error. The rearrangement uses TRBV7-2 and TRBJ2-3; the D gene is possibly TRBD2 (5 bases). The germline V gene has CDR1 SGHTA and CDR2 FQGNSA. The V gene lost 7 bases and the J gene lost 8 bases, with 13 bases spanning the gap. There are 12 residues in the CDR3. The DNA of the CDR3 is TGTGCCAGCAACCCACTAGTTGGTACGCAGTATTTT. It is translated as CASNPLVGTQYF.

Only a few counts were recorded for this clonotype. V usage is TRBV20-1 and J usage is TRBJ1-4; TRBD1 is a possible D gene (5 bases). CDR1 is DFQATT, CDR2 SNEGSKA, per germline (reference sequence). The CDR3 contains 15 residues. V was shortened by 2 bases and J by 5 bases, with 15 bases between the two germline ends. Here the CDR3 DNA reads TGCAGTGCTAGACCTATGACAGCGTCGAATGAAAAACTGTTTTTT. Its protein product is CSARPMTASNEKLFF.

This clonotype occurred once. The chain carries TRBV7-2 and TRBJ2-3; TRBD1 matches 8 bases. Germline values: CDR1 SGHTA, CDR2 FQGNSA. The CDR3 runs to 19 residues. V was pared by 0 bases and J by 5 bases, with 16 bases of the junction left unmatched. The chain's CDR3 is CASSLAVMRRQGAGDTQYF. CDR3 DNA: TGTGCCAGCAGCTTAGCTGTTATGCGGCGGCAGGGGGCTGGAGATACGCAGTATTTT.

The chain couples TRBV18 to TRBJ1-2, with 7 bases lining up with TRBD1. Germline V gives CDR1 KGHSH, CDR2 LQKENI. CDR3 size: 15 residues. Trimming took 1 base from V and 2 from J; bases not matched to a gene: 4. In DNA, the CDR3 is TGTGCCAGCTCACCACGCGACAGGGTCAACTATGGCTACACCTTC. Amino acid sequence: CASSPRDRVNYGYTF. The full variable domain, its missing parts supplied by reference TRBV18 and TRBJ1-2, is NAGVMQNPRHLVRRRGQEARLRCSPMKGHSHVYWYRQLPEEGLKFMVYLQKENIIDESGMPKERFSAEFPKEGPSILRIQQVVRGDSAAYFCASSPRDRVNYGYTFGSGTRLTVV.